The 5 T cell receptor beta chains below come from one sample, sequenced in a study of T cell repertoires in cytomegalovirus infection (dated by TCRdb to between 2018 and 2020). Sequencing took place on an Illumina HiSeq 1500. TCRdb reran the public reads through fastp at Q25 and MiXCR, keeping productive beta chains. Each CDR3 protein gets just one entry, which takes the most common genes and DNA from the rows behind it. The sample table shows around 350,000 distinct CDR3 sequences, and around 18% are seen once. The biggest ten clones account for under 9% of the sample. Sequenced input: PBMCs. These receptors were taken from a human donor in good health (CMV status not recorded). Some clones in this sample may be carry-over from other donors' samples.

This clonotype was counted a few times. The rearrangement uses TRBV5-1 and TRBJ2-7, with D possibly being TRBD2 (6 bases). V was shortened by 4 bases and J by 1 base, with 18 bases between the two germline ends. Germline V gene data show CDR1 as SGHRS and CDR2 as YFSETQ. CDR3 length equals 16 residues. This chain's CDR3 is CASSPEAAGRSYEQYF. The DNA for the CDR3 is TGCGCCAGCAGCCCAGAAGCGGCAGGGAGGTCCTACGAGCAGTACTTC.

This clonotype was recorded a few times. J is TRBJ2-1 and V is TRBV9; D unclear. This CDR3 has 15 amino acids. Germline CDR1 SGDLS, CDR2 YYNGEE. V was clipped by 0 bases and J by 7 bases, with 14 bases between them. CDR3 sequence reads: CASSVDGIVINEQFF. In DNA, the CDR3 is TGTGCCAGCAGCGTAGATGGAATAGTAATTAATGAGCAGTTCTTC.

This clonotype was seen many times. The rearrangement links TRBV11-2 to TRBJ1-1; D not resolved. The germline V gene encodes CDR1 SGHAT and CDR2 FQNNGV. The CDR3 has 13 amino acids. The V and J ends lost 5 bases and 0 bases respectively, with 7 bases between them. CDR3 residues: CASSPSMNTEAFF. CDR3 DNA: TGTGCCAGCAGCCCCTCTATGAACACTGAAGCTTTCTTT.

This clonotype has ten or more counts. V gene TRBV7-2 combines with J gene TRBJ1-6; D is unresolved. The V gene's germline CDR1 is SGHTA and CDR2 FQGNSA. This CDR3 has 12 amino acids. Trimming left V 7 bases short and J 5 bases short, with 6 bases between. CDR3 in amino acids: CASNGNNSPLHF. The CDR3 coding sequence is TGTGCCAGCAATGGAAATAATTCACCCCTCCACTTT.

This clonotype was seen at least ten times. This chain connects TRBV12-3 or TRBV12-4 to TRBJ2-7, with no clear D. Between the trimmed V and J ends, which lost 6 bases and 2 bases, there was a span of 14 bases. The CDR3 length is 14 residues. CDR3 in amino acids: CASSLRAPPYEQYF. CDR3 DNA: TGTGCCAGCAGCCTACGGGCCCCCCCCTACGAGCAGTACTTC.